These T cell receptor beta chains were read from a single sample in a study of cytomegalovirus exposure and HLA in healthy donors. Method: immunoSEQ multiplex PCR; TCRdb's copy keeps in-frame clones and lacks some. The table lists 100,000 to 150,000 clones. Sequences were obtained from PBMCs. The source is a woman between 40 and 50 years old in good health and CMV-seropositive. Both conserved end residues are part of each CDR3. D genes are given only for firm matches.

j_call	v_call	d_call	cdr3_nt	cdr3_aa
TRBJ2-7	TRBV5-1	TRBD2	TGCGCCAGCGCGGGGGTAGTCTCCTACGAGCAGTACTTC	CASAGVVSYEQYF
TRBJ1-5	TRBV27	TRBD1	TGTGCCAGCAGTTTAAGTGGAGGAAGGGGGCTAAATCAGCCCCAGCATTTT	CASSLSGGRGLNQPQHF
TRBJ1-2	TRBV6-5	-	TGTGCCAGCGGCTCAGGTTTAGGGGGCTATGGCTACACCTTC	CASGSGLGGYGYTF
TRBJ2-1	TRBV13	TRBD2	TGTGCCAGCAGCTCCGGGGTAGCGGGAGGAGAGTTCTTC	CASSSGVAGGEFF
TRBJ1-2	TRBV10-3	-	TGTGCCGTCGTCCCGGGAACCGATGGCTATGGCTACACCTTC	CAVVPGTDGYGYTF
TRBJ2-1	TRBV19	-	TGTGCCAGTATTTCCGGGACTGATACATACAATGAGCAGTTCTTC	CASISGTDTYNEQFF
TRBJ2-7	TRBV28	-	TGTGCCAGCACGTGGGGCAGGGGGGCCTACGAGCAGTACTTC	CASTWGRGAYEQYF
TRBJ2-1	TRBV11-3	-	TGTGCCAGCAGCCGTGGGAAGGGGTCCAATGAGCAGTTCTTC	CASSRGKGSNEQFF
TRBJ2-3	TRBV18	TRBD2	TGTGCCAGCTCACCCGGACTAGCGGGAGATACGCAGTATTTT	CASSPGLAGDTQYF
TRBJ2-7	TRBV2	-	TGTGCCATTAGATCCCTCTACGAGCAGTACTTC	CAIRSLYEQYF
TRBJ1-2	TRBV14	TRBD1	TGTGCCAGCAGCCAAGAAGCAGGGGGGAACTATGGCTACACCTTC	CASSQEAGGNYGYTF
TRBJ2-7	TRBV6-5	TRBD1	TGTGCCAGCAGTTCTCCGGGACAGGGGTTATACGAGCAGTACTTC	CASSSPGQGLYEQYF
TRBJ2-1	TRBV14	TRBD2	TGTGCCAGCAGCCAAGCAGCGGGAGGCCTGTTCTTC	CASSQAAGGLFF
TRBJ2-3	TRBV2	-	TGTGCCAGCGTAGGAGGGGTAACGAATACGCAGTATTTT	CASVGGVTNTQYF